This passage covers 6 T cell receptor beta chains from one sample sequenced in a study of T cells in Graves' hyperthyroidism and ophthalmopathy. Template material for amplifying TCR beta CDR3 regions consisted of RNA transcripts. The study used the HTBI primer set for a first-round RT-PCR of the TCR CDR3. Each CDR3 protein gets one entry after TCRdb re-called the multiplex PCR reads with MiXCR. The sample has 500,000 to 600,000 distinct CDR3 sequences, just under 20% seen once. The source material was blood. These receptors came from a man between 35 and 55 years old with Graves' ophthalmopathy.

Comment on this clonotype: A much larger clone lies a single base off, so this may be a read error. The chain uses TRBV7-6 and TRBJ2-3; D unresolved. The CDR3 has 16 residues. Germline V gene sequence: CDR1 SGHVS, CDR2 FNYEAQ. The V end lost 1 base, the J end lost 2 bases, and 13 bases lay between the germline ends. The DNA of the CDR3 is TGTGCCAGCAGCTTAGGTTCGAGTACTACCACAGATACGCAGTATTTT. Its protein is CASSLGSSTTTDTQYF.

The chain has TRBV7-2 and TRBJ2-3; 10 bases align to TRBD1. Germline CDR1 reads SGHTA; CDR2 reads FQGNSA. Trimming removed 5 bases from V and 1 base from J; junction bases left unmatched: 3. This CDR3 is built from 15 residues. CDR3 region: CASSRDRGRTDTQYF. Written as DNA, the CDR3 is TGTGCCAGCAGCAGAGACAGGGGGCGCACAGATACGCAGTATTTT.

The V and J genes are TRBV20-1 and TRBJ1-1, with 8 bases that match TRBD1. Germline CDR1 DFQATT, CDR2 SNEGSKA (reference sequence). Germline trimming cut 5 bases from V and 0 bases from J; bases unmatched to any gene: 8. This CDR3 comprises 15 residues. CDR3 DNA: TGCAGTGCTGGCGGACAGGGAGTGATGAACACTGAAGCTTTCTTT. Residues: CSAGGQGVMNTEAFF.

This clonotype showed up just a few times. J is TRBJ1-1 and V is TRBV4-3, with D unclear. Germline V gene lookup returns CDR1 LGHNA and CDR2 YSLEER. CDR3 length: 16 residues. The V end was cut by 1 base, the J end by 5 bases, with 17 bases between. CDR3 coding DNA: TGCGCCAGCAGCCAAGGCTACGGTGCAGGCTGGACTGAAGCTTTCTTT. It yields the protein CASSQGYGAGWTEAFF.

The chain combines TRBV19 with TRBJ2-5, with 7 positions matching TRBD2. Germline CDR1 is LNHDA and CDR2 is SQIVND (reference sequence). Trimming took 3 bases from V and 5 from J; bases not matched to a gene: 12. The CDR3 extends over 16 amino acids. The CDR3: CASSMWGTTRGETQYF. CDR3 DNA sequence: TGTGCCAGTAGTATGTGGGGGACTACCCGAGGGGAGACCCAGTACTTC.

The sample holds a few counts of this clonotype. This rearrangement joins TRBV9 to TRBJ2-1; D is tentatively TRBD1 or TRBD2 (6 bases each). Germline V gene sequence: CDR1 SGDLS, CDR2 YYNGEE. Trimming cost V 3 bases and J 8 bases, with 12 bases left between them. CDR3 length: 13 residues. This CDR3 is CASSGGAGDEQFF. CDR3 sequence (DNA): TGTGCCAGCAGCGGGGGGGCCGGGGATGAGCAGTTCTTC.